Presented here are 23 T cell receptor beta chains from one specimen sequenced in a study of cytomegalovirus exposure and HLA in healthy donors. 13 Jbeta primers and 60 Vbeta primers were used for the PCR. The method was immunoSEQ multiplex PCR; TCRdb's version includes in-frame clones alone and lacks a portion of them. Of roughly 150,000 clones in the sample, roughly 83% were seen once. Sequencing was carried out using PBMCs. Receptors originate from a woman under 30 in good health and CMV-seronegative.

The gene calls are TRBV4-1 and TRBJ1-1; D gene unclear. This CDR3 spans 12 amino acids. Trimming stripped 2 bases from V and 8 bases from J, with 9 bases between. Germline-derived CDR1 and CDR2 are MGHRA and YSYEKL. The CDR3 protein is CASSQILEEAFF. The CDR3 DNA is TGCGCCAGCAGCCAAATACTGGAGGAAGCTTTCTTT.

Of note for this clone: Germline and junction disagree at one end, which may indicate a read error. The rearrangement uses TRBV7-9 and TRBJ2-3; 14 bases map to TRBD2. The CDR3 length is 17 residues. Germline CDR1 reads SEHNR; CDR2 reads FQNEAQ (reference sequence). The CDR3 loop is CSSSPETSGGATDTQYF. The CDR3 region has the DNA TGTTCCAGCAGCCCCGAGACTAGCGGGGGGGCTACAGATACGCAGTATTTT.

Details on this clone: Other DNA sequences within the sample encode an identical CDR3. This rearrangement joins TRBV11-2 to TRBJ1-3; 7 positions agree with TRBD1. The CDR3 consists of 15 residues. Germline assignment: CDR1 SGHAT and CDR2 FQNNGV. V was clipped by 3 bases and J by 4 bases; unmatched bases: 6. CDR3 protein: CASSLVRGTGNTIYF. The CDR3 DNA reads as TGTGCCAGCAGCTTGGTCAGGGGGACGGGAAACACCATATATTTT.

This chain uses TRBV6-4 with TRBJ2-2; D is unclear. V shed 5 bases and J shed 1 base, with 2 bases lying between them. Germline V gene sequence: CDR1 MRHNA, CDR2 SNTAGT. This CDR3 contains 12 residues. The CDR3 DNA follows: TGTGCCAGCAGTCGGAACACCGGGGAGCTGTTTTTT. It specifies CASSRNTGELFF.

J is TRBJ1-1 and V is TRBV19; no firm D call. The CDR3 has 14 amino acids. Germline CDR1 is LNHDA and CDR2 is SQIVND (reference sequence). The V end lost 4 bases, the J end lost 5 bases, and 14 bases lay between the germline ends. CDR3 DNA: TGTGCCAGTAGTAAGGAGGGTTTTAGGACTGAAGCTTTCTTT. The encoded protein is CASSKEGFRTEAFF.

The CDR3 protein is CASSLYRDRGIYEQYF. The CDR3 region has the DNA TGTGCCAGCAGCCTATACCGGGACAGGGGGATCTACGAGCAGTACTTC. The V and J genes are TRBV7-8 and TRBJ2-7; 11 bases agree with TRBD1. Germline CDR1 reads SGHVS; CDR2 reads FQNEAQ. This CDR3 region has 16 residues. The V segment lost 5 bases and the J segment 3 bases; nucleotides outside the gene matches: 9. Filled out from reference TRBV7-8 and TRBJ2-7, the complete variable domain reads GAGVSQSPRYKVAKRGQDVALRCDPISGHVSLFWYQQALGQGPEFLTYFQNEAQLDKSGLPSDRFFAERPEGSVSTLKIQRTQQEDSAVYLCASSLYRDRGIYEQYFGPGTRLTVT.

CDR3 in DNA: TGTGCCAGCAGTTCAAACAGGGTACTCACTGAAGCTTTCTTT. This translates into CASSSNRVLTEAFF. The V and J genes are TRBV6-1 and TRBJ1-1; possibly TRBD1 for D (6 bases). Germline CDR1 is MNHNS and CDR2 is SASEGT. CDR3 length: 14 amino acids. Deletions cut 5 bases from V and 4 bases from J, with 14 bases between.

This clone was seen a handful of times. The CDR3 nucleotides are TGTGCCAGCAGCTTAGCCCCAGGGTCCTACAATGAGCAGTTCTTC. Translated, it gives CASSLAPGSYNEQFF. This chain uses TRBV11-3 with TRBJ2-1; tentative D call: TRBD1 (5 bases). The V gene's germline CDR1 is SGHNT and CDR2 YENEEA. This CDR3 is built from 15 residues. Deletions cut 1 base from V and 1 base from J, with 8 bases between. Complete variable domain (other parts from reference TRBV11-3 and TRBJ2-1): EAGVVQSPRYKIIEKKQPVAFWCNPISGHNTLYWYLQNLGQGPELLIRYENEEAVDDSQLPKDRFSAERLKGVDSTLKIQPAELGDSAVYLCASSLAPGSYNEQFFGPGTRLTVL.

V usage is TRBV11-2 and J usage is TRBJ2-5, with 8 nucleotides matching TRBD1. With the DNA end fitting TRBJ2-7 better, the J assignment may be wrong. The germline V gene encodes CDR1 SGHAT and CDR2 FQNNGV. The CDR3 length is 15 residues. CDR3 bases: TGTGCCAGCAGCTTAGCCTTCCAGGGGGCTTACGAGCAGTACTTC. Residues: CASSLAFQGAYEQYF.

V gene TRBV19 combines with J gene TRBJ1-2; 10 bases are shared with TRBD1. The germline V gene encodes CDR1 LNHDA and CDR2 SQIVND (reference sequence). J lost 9 bases, V lost 4 bases, and 17 bases had no gene match. The CDR3 covers 17 residues. For the CDR3, the DNA is TGTGCCAGTAGTACGCAGACAGGGGGCTCGGCATGGCTGAGCTACACCTTC. It codes for CASSTQTGGSAWLSYTF.

The chain couples TRBV19 to TRBJ2-1, with 7 bases that match TRBD1. This CDR3 contains 15 residues. Per germline, CDR1 LNHDA and CDR2 SQIVND (reference sequence). V shed 3 bases and J 0 bases; nucleotides not matched to a gene: 2. CDR3 in amino acids: CASSMGQTSYNEQFF. The CDR3, as DNA: TGTGCCAGTAGTATGGGACAGACCTCCTACAATGAGCAGTTCTTC.

The V gene is TRBV28, the J gene TRBJ1-6; D call uncertain. From germline, CDR1 is MDHEN and CDR2 SYDVKM. The germline V and J ends were trimmed by 6 bases and 5 bases, with 17 bases remaining between them. This CDR3 comprises 16 residues. The CDR3, as DNA: TGTGCCAGCAGGCCTCACCCCGTTAGAAATAATTCACCCCTCCACTTT. Translated, it gives CASRPHPVRNNSPLHF. The full variable domain, its missing parts supplied by reference TRBV28 and TRBJ1-6, is DVKVTQSSRYLVKRTGEKVFLECVQDMDHENMFWYRQDPGLGLRLIYFSYDVKMKEKGDIPEGYSVSREKKERFSLILESASTNQTSMYLCASRPHPVRNNSPLHFGNGTRLTVT.

This clone was detected once. This chain joins TRBV6-1 and TRBJ2-3; 14 bases are a match to TRBD2. With 1 base clipped from V and 4 bases from J, the junction kept 1 base outside the gene matches. The CDR3 length is 16 residues. CDR1 is MNHNS and CDR2 is SASEGT in the germline V gene. The CDR3 here is CASSEVTSGGADTQYF. The CDR3, as DNA: TGTGCCAGCAGTGAAGTGACTAGCGGGGGGGCAGATACGCAGTATTTT.

This clone was seen only a few times. This sequence joins TRBV30 and TRBJ2-1; possible D gene TRBD2, 6 bases. Germline CDR1 reads GTSNPN; CDR2 reads SVGIG (reference sequence). The CDR3 has 13 amino acids. V was clipped by 2 bases and J by 7 bases, with 12 bases between them. The CDR3 nucleotides read TGTGCCTGGAGTACGGGAGATTCGAATGAGCAGTTCTTC. Translation gives CAWSTGDSNEQFF.

The V and J genes are TRBV2 and TRBJ2-5; D gene unclear. The CDR3 consists of 13 residues. The germline V gene has CDR1 SNHLY and CDR2 FYNNEI. V dropped 5 bases and J dropped 11 bases, with 18 bases sitting between them. CDR3 in amino acids: CASSPDTFREQYF. The CDR3 region has the DNA TGTGCCAGCAGTCCCGACACCTTTCGAGAGCAGTACTTC.

This clone showed up just once. This chain uses TRBV6-5 with TRBJ1-2; D is uncertain. Germline-derived CDR1 and CDR2 are MNHEY and SVGAGI. Trimming left V 6 bases short and J 4 bases short, with 12 bases between. The CDR3 sequence is 13 residues long. In DNA form, the CDR3 reads TGTGCCAGCAGGACACAACTCACCTATGGCTACACCTTC. Amino acids: CASRTQLTYGYTF.

The chain joins TRBV6-1 to TRBJ1-4, with 7 bases that match TRBD1. The CDR3 sequence is 15 residues long. The V gene's germline CDR1 is MNHNS and CDR2 SASEGT. V shed 4 bases, J shed 8 bases, and the junction held 10 bases outside the gene matches. CDR3 sequence: CASSAGSTGKEKLFF. Here the CDR3 DNA reads TGTGCCAGCAGTGCCGGATCGACAGGGAAAGAAAAACTGTTTTTT.

The chain couples TRBV19 to TRBJ1-5, with a possible D match to TRBD1 (6 bases). Germline V CDR1 and CDR2: LNHDA, SQIVND (reference sequence). This CDR3 region has 15 residues. The V end was cut by 4 bases, the J end by 0 bases, with 10 bases between. CDR3 nucleotide sequence: TGTGCCAGTAGTAGGACAGTATTTAGCAATCAGCCCCAGCATTTT. It specifies CASSRTVFSNQPQHF.

The chain employs TRBV5-1 and TRBJ2-7, with TRBD1 as a possible D gene (6 bases). V dropped 0 bases and J dropped 4 bases, with 17 bases sitting between them. In germline, CDR1 is SGHRS, CDR2 YFSETQ. The CDR3 loop spans 16 amino acids. The CDR3 protein is CASSLDQGIGVYEQYF. The CDR3 DNA reads as TGCGCCAGCAGCTTGGATCAGGGGATCGGTGTGTACGAGCAGTACTTC.

The chain joins TRBV21-1 to TRBJ2-7; the table assigns TRBD1, which was not confirmed against the DNA. TRBV21-1 is termed a pseudogene. This CDR3 is 16 amino acids long. CDR3 DNA sequence: TGTGCCAGCAGTAACCATGGGACAGGCTATACCTACGAGCAGTACTTC. Its protein is CASSNHGTGYTYEQYF.

Regarding this clone: At the DNA level, this CDR3 is encoded by other sequences in the same sample as well. V and J are TRBV29-1 and TRBJ1-1; 8 bases are a match to TRBD1. CDR1 is SQVTM and CDR2 is ANQGSEA in the germline V gene. This CDR3 comprises 12 residues. The V segment lost 6 bases and the J segment 1 base; nucleotides outside the gene matches: 1. Here the CDR3 DNA reads TGCAGCGTGGGACAGGCGAACACTGAAGCTTTCTTT. Its protein is CSVGQANTEAFF.

This clone turned up a few times. The chain joins TRBV9 to TRBJ1-1; 7 positions agree with TRBD1. Trimming removed 5 bases from V and 1 base from J; junction bases left unmatched: 2. This CDR3 region has 13 residues. Germline CDR1 and CDR2: SGDLS and YYNGEE. The CDR3, as DNA: TGTGCCAGCAGTCGACAGGGGAACACTGAAGCTTTCTTT. Protein: CASSRQGNTEAFF.

The V gene is TRBV9, the J gene TRBJ1-2; 8 bases line up with TRBD1. CDR1 SGDLS and CDR2 YYNGEE come from the germline V gene. The CDR3 runs 16 residues. Trimming at V came to 4 bases and at J to 6 bases, leaving 14 bases not matched to a gene. The DNA of the CDR3 is TGTGCCAGCAGCCCAGACTATATTCGGACAGGGCATGGCTACACCTTC. Translation gives CASSPDYIRTGHGYTF.